This entry lists 13 T cell receptor beta chains sequenced from one sample in a study of blood T cells in healthy people across ages (dated by TCRdb to the mid-2010s). The library was built by means of 5' RACE. The reads were generated on an Illumina HiSeq 2500. The second PCR ran for roughly 7 to 11 cycles and used a J-beta primer mix along with a sample-barcoded 5' primer. TCRdb reworked the public reads: Q25 trimming with fastp, MiXCR clone assembly, productive beta chains retained. Rows are combined by CDR3 protein, so each entry shows the most common genes and DNA. This sample lists around 1,700,000 distinct CDR3 sequences; roughly 30% were detected once. The ten largest make up 7.7% of the sample. Sample: blood. These receptors were obtained from a woman aged 25 to 45 in good health.

This clonotype appeared many times. The chain has TRBV29-1 and TRBJ1-2, with 8 bases identical to TRBD1. Trimming at V came to 8 bases and at J to 6 bases, leaving 8 bases not matched to a gene. This CDR3 has 12 amino acids. CDR1 and CDR2 (germline): SQVTM, ANQGSEA. The DNA of the CDR3 is TGCAGCACTTGGGACAGGCCACATGGCTACACCTTC. Translating it yields CSTWDRPHGYTF. The full variable domain, with the rest looked up from reference TRBV29-1 and TRBJ1-2, is SAVISQKPSRDICQRGTSLTIQCQVDSQVTMMFWYRQQPGQSLTLIATANQGSEATYESGFVIDKFPISRPNLTFSTLTVSNMSPEDSSIYLCSTWDRPHGYTFGSGTRLTVV.

This clonotype was counted only a few times. One end of the junction fails to match germline, which may point to a read error. This chain links TRBV2 with TRBJ2-5, with TRBD2 identical over 9 bases. The CDR3 consists of 14 residues. Germline CDR1 and CDR2: SNHLY and FYNNEI. Here the CDR3 reads CASGELAGQETQYF. Written as DNA, the CDR3 is TGTGCCAGCGGTGAGCTAGCGGGGCAAGAGACCCAGTACTTC.

This clonotype came up a few times. The chain links TRBV29-1 to TRBJ2-1; D gene ambiguous. CDR1 is SQVTM and CDR2 is ANQGSEA in the germline V gene. The CDR3 runs 15 residues. The CDR3 bases are TGCGGCGGTATACCCCAGGCGTCACGTTTCAATGAGCAGTTCTTC. Its protein is CGGIPQASRFNEQFF.

The rearrangement uses TRBV27 and TRBJ1-4; D gene ambiguous. Germline-derived CDR1 and CDR2 are MNHEY and SMNVEV (reference sequence). CDR3 length: 14 residues. Trimming stripped 1 base from V and 5 bases from J, with 8 bases between. The CDR3: CASSLWGGNEKLFF. CDR3 sequence (DNA): TGTGCCAGCAGTTTATGGGGAGGAAATGAAAAACTGTTTTTT.

V and J are TRBV6-6 and TRBJ2-3; TRBD2 aligns across 9 bases. Germline CDR1 is MNHNY and CDR2 is SVGAGI (reference sequence). CDR3 length: 15 amino acids. The DNA for the CDR3 is TGTGCGGCAGCGGGAGGTCCAGTCAGCACAGATACGCAGTATTTT. The encoded protein is CAAAGGPVSTDTQYF.

The chain couples TRBV29-1 to TRBJ2-1; 9 bases line up with TRBD1. In germline, CDR1 is SQVTM, CDR2 ANQGSEA. This CDR3 spans 12 amino acids. V gave up 6 bases and J gave up 9 bases; unmatched junction bases: 6. CDR3 DNA sequence: TGCAGCGTGAGGGACAGGGTTACTGAGCAGTTCTTC. Its translation: CSVRDRVTEQFF.

The chain employs TRBV6-1 and TRBJ2-5; 7 bases are a match to TRBD1. The tail of the sequence fits TRBJ2-7 better, so the J call may be wrong. CDR1 is MNHNS and CDR2 is SASEGT in the germline V gene. The CDR3 extends over 15 amino acids. CDR3 DNA sequence: TGTGCCAGCAGCAACTACCCGGGACAGCCTTACGAGCAGTACTTC. Translating it yields CASSNYPGQPYEQYF.

The chain uses TRBV28 and TRBJ2-3, with TRBD2 identical over 12 bases. Germline V gene data show CDR1 as MDHEN and CDR2 as SYDVKM. V gave up 5 bases and J gave up 2 bases; unmatched junction bases: 5. This CDR3 is 16 amino acids long. CDR3 protein: CASSDRTSGDTDTQYF. The CDR3 nucleotides are TGTGCCAGCAGTGACAGGACTAGCGGGGACACAGATACGCAGTATTTT. Complete variable domain (other parts from reference TRBV28 and TRBJ2-3): DVKVTQSSRYLVKRTGEKVFLECVQDMDHENMFWYRQDPGLGLRLIYFSYDVKMKEKGDIPEGYSVSREKKERFSLILESASTNQTSMYLCASSDRTSGDTDTQYFGPGTRLTVL.

The chain joins TRBV10-3 to TRBJ1-5, with D perhaps matching TRBD1 (6 bases). Germline V CDR1 and CDR2: ENHRY, SYGVKD. The V end was cut by 0 bases, the J end by 6 bases, with 15 bases between. This CDR3 region has 16 residues. The CDR3 DNA sequence: TGTGCCATCAGTGAGTCATTCGGGACATCGGCTCAGCCCCAGCATTTT. Its protein is CAISESFGTSAQPQHF.

V and J are TRBV5-1 and TRBJ2-3; 16 bases map to TRBD2. The CDR3 is 16 amino acids. Trimming took 3 bases from V and 6 from J; bases not matched to a gene: 4. Per germline, CDR1 SGHRS and CDR2 YFSETQ. Written as DNA, the CDR3 is TGCGCCAGCAGCTGGGGACTAGCGGGGGGGTCCGATACGCAGTATTTT. Its protein product is CASSWGLAGGSDTQYF.

This clonotype showed up many times. V is TRBV3-1 and J is TRBJ2-1; tentatively, D is TRBD2 (6 bases). The CDR3 totals 13 residues. Trimming took 0 bases from V and 10 from J, leaving 10 bases between them. Germline V gene lookup returns CDR1 LGHDT and CDR2 YNNKEL (reference sequence). The CDR3 loop reads CASSQDGGGEQFF. CDR3 bases: TGTGCCAGCAGCCAAGACGGTGGAGGGGAGCAGTTCTTC.

This clonotype was recorded at least ten times. The chain is built from TRBV5-5 and TRBJ2-4; perhaps D is TRBD1 or TRBD2 (5 bases each). The CDR3 is 16 residues long. Germline CDR1 reads SGHKS; CDR2 reads YYEKEE (reference sequence). The V end lost 4 bases, the J end lost 0 bases, and 14 bases lay between the germline ends. The chain's CDR3 is CASSPETGTAKNIQYF. The CDR3 nucleotides read TGTGCCAGCAGCCCGGAAACCGGGACAGCCAAAAACATTCAGTACTTC.

The table lists this clonotype with a few counts. V and J are TRBV2 and TRBJ2-5; D is uncertain. CDR3 length equals 14 residues. Germline CDR1 is SNHLY and CDR2 is FYNNEI. V gave up 7 bases and J gave up 4 bases, with 16 bases separating them. This chain's CDR3 is CASIEGRNLETQYF. CDR3 bases: TGTGCCAGCATAGAAGGCCGGAACTTAGAGACCCAGTACTTC.